The source of this TCR beta chain is a study of cytomegalovirus exposure and HLA in healthy donors. Study at large: It was reported in a later analysis that the approximately 120 validation repertoires used the same platform as the approximately 670 first-cohort repertoires.

Sequenced by immunoSEQ multiplex PCR; TCRdb stores in-frame clones only, minus some. The sample includes 170,000 or so clones, 75% to 90% of them seen just once. V shed 7 bases and J shed 4 bases, with 14 bases lying between them. The CDR3 is 14 amino acids. CDR1 is SNHLY, CDR2 FYNNEI, per germline. The chain joins TRBV2 to TRBJ2-1; tentative D call: TRBD1 (5 bases). The source material was PBMCs. The sequence was obtained from a man between 18 and 29 years old in good health and CMV-seropositive. The CDR3 coding sequence is TGTGCCAGCATTGAGGTCGACAGATACAATGAGCAGTTCTTC. It yields the protein CASIEVDRYNEQFF.